The T cell receptor (beta chain) under discussion was sequenced for a study of cytomegalovirus exposure and HLA in healthy donors. Overall study findings and caveats: In an earlier analysis, most TCR beta V segments were productive about 87% or about 30% of the time. Upon later analysis, HLA-associated TCR beta chains proved more clonally expanded than other, equally common chains. 164 TCR beta chains were listed as cytomegalovirus-associated.

13 Jbeta primers and 60 Vbeta primers were used for the PCR. Sequencing used immunoSEQ multiplex PCR; TCRdb keeps in-frame clones, though not all of them. The table has under 150,000 clones, around 68% seen once. Healthy bone marrow donors formed the donor group. The CDR3 runs to 14 residues. V lost 4 bases, J lost 5 bases, and 15 bases lay in between. Germline CDR1 reads LGHNA; CDR2 reads YNFKEQ. For this clone: The antigen remains unidentified.

The V gene is TRBV4-2, the J gene TRBJ2-7; possible D gene TRBD1, 6 bases. This receptor was obtained from a woman aged 35 to 49 in good health and CMV-seropositive. Sequenced: PBMCs. CDR3 sequence: CASSPLQGVHEQYF. Written as DNA, the CDR3 is TGTGCCAGCAGCCCTCTACAGGGAGTCCACGAGCAGTACTTC.